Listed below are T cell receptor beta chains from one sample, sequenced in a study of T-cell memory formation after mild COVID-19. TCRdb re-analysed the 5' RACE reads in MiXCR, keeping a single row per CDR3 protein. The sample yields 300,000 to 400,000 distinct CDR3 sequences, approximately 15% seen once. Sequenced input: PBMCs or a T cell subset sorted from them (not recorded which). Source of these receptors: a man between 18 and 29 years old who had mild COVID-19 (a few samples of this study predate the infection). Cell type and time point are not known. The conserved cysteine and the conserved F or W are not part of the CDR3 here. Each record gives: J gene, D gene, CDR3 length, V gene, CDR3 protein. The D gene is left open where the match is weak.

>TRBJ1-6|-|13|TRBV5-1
ASREGQILGSPLH
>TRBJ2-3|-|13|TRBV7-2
ASSFVWGPTDTQY
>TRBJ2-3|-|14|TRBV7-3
ASSAGRGGSADTQY
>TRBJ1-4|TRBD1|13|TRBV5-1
ASSPSRQGGEKLF
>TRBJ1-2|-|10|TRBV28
ASSREGRGSP
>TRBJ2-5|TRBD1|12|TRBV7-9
ASSSQGAKETQY
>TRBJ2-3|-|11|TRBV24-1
ATSERGTDTQY
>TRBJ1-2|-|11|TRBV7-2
ASGGPRGQGYT
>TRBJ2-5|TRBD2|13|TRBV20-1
SARGLAGGWQTQY
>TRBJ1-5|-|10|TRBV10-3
AISPNNQPQH
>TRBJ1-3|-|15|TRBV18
ASSPPLGRVSGNTIY
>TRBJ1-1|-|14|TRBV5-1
ASSLIGLGANTEAF
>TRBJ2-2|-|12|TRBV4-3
ASSSGPTPGELF
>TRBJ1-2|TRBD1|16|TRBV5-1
ASSLGTPTGLYNYGYT
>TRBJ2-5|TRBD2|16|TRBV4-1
ASSPGTSGGGPRGAQY
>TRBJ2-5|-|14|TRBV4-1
ASSQVIMTLGETQY
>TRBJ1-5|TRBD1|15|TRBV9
ASSETDGTGIWQPQH
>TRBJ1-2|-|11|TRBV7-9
ASSQGGYGGYT
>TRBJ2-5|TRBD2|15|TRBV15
ATSREGLAGGQETQY
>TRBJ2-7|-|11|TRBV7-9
ASSLDPIHEQY
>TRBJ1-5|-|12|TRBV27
ASGSRNSNQPQH
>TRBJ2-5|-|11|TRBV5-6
ASSLGDAISQY